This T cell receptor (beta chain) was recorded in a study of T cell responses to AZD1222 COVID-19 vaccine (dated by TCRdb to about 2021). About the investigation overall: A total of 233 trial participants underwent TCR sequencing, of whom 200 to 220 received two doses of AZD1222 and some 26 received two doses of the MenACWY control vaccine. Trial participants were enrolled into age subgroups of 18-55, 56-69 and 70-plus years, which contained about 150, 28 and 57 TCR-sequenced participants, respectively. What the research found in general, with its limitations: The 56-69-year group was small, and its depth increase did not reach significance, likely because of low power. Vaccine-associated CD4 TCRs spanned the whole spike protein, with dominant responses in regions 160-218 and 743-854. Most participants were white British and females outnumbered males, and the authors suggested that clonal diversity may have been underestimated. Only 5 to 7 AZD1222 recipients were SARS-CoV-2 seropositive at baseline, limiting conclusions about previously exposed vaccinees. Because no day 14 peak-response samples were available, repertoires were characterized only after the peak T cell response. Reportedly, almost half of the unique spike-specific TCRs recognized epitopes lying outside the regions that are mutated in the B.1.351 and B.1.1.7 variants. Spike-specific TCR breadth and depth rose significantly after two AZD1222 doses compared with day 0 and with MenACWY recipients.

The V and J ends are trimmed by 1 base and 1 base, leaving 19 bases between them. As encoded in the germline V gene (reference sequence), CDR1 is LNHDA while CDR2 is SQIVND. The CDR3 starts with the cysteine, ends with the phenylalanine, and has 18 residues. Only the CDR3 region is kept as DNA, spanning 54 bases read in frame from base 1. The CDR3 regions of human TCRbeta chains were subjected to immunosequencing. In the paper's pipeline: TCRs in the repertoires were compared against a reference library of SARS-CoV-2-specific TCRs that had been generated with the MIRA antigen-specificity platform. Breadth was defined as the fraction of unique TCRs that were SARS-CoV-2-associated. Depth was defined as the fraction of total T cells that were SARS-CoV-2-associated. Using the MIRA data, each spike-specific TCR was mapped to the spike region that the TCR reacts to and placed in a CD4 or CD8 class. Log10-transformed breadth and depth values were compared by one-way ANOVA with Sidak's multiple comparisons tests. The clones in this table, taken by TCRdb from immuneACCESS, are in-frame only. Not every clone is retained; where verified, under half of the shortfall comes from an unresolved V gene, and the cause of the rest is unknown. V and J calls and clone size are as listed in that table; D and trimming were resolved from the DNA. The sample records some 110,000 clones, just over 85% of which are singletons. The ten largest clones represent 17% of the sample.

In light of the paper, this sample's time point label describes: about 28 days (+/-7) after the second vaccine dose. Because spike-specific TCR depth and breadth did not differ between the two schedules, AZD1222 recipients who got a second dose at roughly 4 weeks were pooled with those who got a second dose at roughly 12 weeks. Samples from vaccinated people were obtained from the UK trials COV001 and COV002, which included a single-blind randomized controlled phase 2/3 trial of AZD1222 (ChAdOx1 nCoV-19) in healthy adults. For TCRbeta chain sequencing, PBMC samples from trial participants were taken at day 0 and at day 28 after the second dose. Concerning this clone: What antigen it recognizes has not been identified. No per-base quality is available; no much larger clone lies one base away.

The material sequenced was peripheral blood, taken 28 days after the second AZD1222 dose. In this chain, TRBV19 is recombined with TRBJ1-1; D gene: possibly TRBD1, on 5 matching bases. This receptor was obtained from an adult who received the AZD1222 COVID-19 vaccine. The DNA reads TGTGCCAGTAGTATAGGTCTGGCGGATTTTAGGGGGAACACTGAAGCTTTCTTT. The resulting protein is CASSIGLADFRGNTEAFF.